The clone carrying this T cell receptor beta chain was counted once. Original data processing: Estimation of nucleated cell counts was performed using reference gene primer amplification. The protocol was immunoSEQ multiplex PCR, while the TCRdb copy is restricted to in-frame clones and leaves out a portion. The DNA was the basis for D and trimming; V, J and clone size are from that table. Of about 200,000 clones detected, about 88% appear once; the ten largest clones hold 1.5% to 2%. Germline-derived CDR1 and CDR2 are LNHNV and YYDKDF (reference sequence). The J segment lost 7 bases and the V segment lost 1 base, leaving 2 bases of the junction unmatched. The CDR3 spans 15 residues. This sample stems from a study of blood T cell repertoires in COVID-19. The wider study: Sites in the United States, Italy and Spain provided acute and convalescent COVID-19 samples. Sources were T cells, B-cell-depleted T cells, or PBMCs; the material itself was cDNA or gDNA.

The receptor's source is a man aged 18 to 30 with active or convalescent COVID-19. The V gene is TRBV15, the J gene TRBJ2-1; 12 bases agree with TRBD2. Sequencing was carried out using peripheral blood. The CDR3 region is CATSRVGTSGNEQFF. DNA for the CDR3: TGTGCCACCAGCAGAGTCGGGACTAGCGGGAATGAGCAGTTCTTC.